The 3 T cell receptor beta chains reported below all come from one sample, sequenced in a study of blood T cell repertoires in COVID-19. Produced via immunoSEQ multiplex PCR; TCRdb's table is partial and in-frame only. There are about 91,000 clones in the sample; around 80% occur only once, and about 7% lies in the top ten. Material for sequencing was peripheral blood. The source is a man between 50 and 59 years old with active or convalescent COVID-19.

The CDR3 is CASRLAGEETQYF. The CDR3 DNA is TGTGCCAGTCGACTAGCGGGGGAGGAGACCCAGTACTTC. The rearrangement uses TRBV19 and TRBJ2-5, with 12 bases fitting TRBD2. Germline-derived CDR1 and CDR2 are LNHDA and SQIVND (reference sequence). CDR3 size: 13 residues. V shed 8 bases and J 5 bases; nucleotides not matched to a gene: 3. The full variable domain, completed using reference TRBV19 and TRBJ2-5, is DGGITQSPKYLFRKEGQNVTLSCEQNLNHDAMYWYRQDPGQGLRLIYYSQIVNDFQKGDIAEGYSVSREKKESFPLTVTSAQKNPTAFYLCASRLAGEETQYFGPGTRLLVL.

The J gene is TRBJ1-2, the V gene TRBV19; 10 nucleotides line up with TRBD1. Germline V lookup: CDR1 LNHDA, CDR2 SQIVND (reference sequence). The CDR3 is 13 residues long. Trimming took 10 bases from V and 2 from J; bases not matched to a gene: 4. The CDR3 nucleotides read TGTGCCACCCGGACAGGGGGGAACTATGGCTACACCTTC. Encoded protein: CATRTGGNYGYTF.

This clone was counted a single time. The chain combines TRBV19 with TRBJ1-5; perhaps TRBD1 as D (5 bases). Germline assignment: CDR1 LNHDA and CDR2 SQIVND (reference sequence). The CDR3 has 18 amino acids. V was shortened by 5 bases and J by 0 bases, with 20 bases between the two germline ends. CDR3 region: CASSSSGGEDYSNQPQHF. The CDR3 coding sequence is TGTGCCAGTAGTTCCTCGGGAGGGGAGGACTATAGCAATCAGCCCCAGCATTTT.